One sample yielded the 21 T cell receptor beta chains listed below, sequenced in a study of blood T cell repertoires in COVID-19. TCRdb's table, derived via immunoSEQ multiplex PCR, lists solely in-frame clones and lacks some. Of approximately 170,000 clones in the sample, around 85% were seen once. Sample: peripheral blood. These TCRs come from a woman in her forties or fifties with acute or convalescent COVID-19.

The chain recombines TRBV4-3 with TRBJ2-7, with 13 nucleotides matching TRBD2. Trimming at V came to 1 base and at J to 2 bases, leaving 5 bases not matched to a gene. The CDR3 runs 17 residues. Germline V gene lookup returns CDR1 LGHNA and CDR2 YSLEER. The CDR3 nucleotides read TGCGCCAGCAGCCAAGGGACTAGCGGGAGTAAAACCTACGAGCAGTACTTC. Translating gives CASSQGTSGSKTYEQYF.

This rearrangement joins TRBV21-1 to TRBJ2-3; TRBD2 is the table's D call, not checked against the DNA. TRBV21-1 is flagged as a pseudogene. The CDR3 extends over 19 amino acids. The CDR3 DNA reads TGTGCCAGCAGCAGCCGCGCGGGGACGGGGCTAGCGGGGACAGATACGCAGTATTTT. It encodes CASSSRAGTGLAGTDTQYF.

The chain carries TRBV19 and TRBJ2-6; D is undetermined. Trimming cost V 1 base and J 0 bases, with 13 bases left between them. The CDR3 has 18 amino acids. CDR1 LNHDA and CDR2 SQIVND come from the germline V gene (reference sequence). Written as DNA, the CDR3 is TGTGCCAGTAGTATAGTGGGCAGTAAAAGCTCTGGGGCCAACGTCCTGACTTTC. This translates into CASSIVGSKSSGANVLTF.

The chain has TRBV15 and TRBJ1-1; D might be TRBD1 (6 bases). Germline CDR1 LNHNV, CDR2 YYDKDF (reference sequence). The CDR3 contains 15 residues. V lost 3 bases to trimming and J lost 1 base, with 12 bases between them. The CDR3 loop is CATSSDDRWNTEAFF. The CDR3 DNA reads TGTGCCACCAGCAGCGACGACAGGTGGAACACTGAAGCTTTCTTT.

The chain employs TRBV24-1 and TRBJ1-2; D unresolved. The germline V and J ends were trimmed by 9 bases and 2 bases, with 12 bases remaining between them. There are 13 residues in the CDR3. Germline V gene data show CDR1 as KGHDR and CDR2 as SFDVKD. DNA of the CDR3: TGTGCCACCTCGTACGGGAAAAACTATGGCTACACCTTC. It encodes CATSYGKNYGYTF.

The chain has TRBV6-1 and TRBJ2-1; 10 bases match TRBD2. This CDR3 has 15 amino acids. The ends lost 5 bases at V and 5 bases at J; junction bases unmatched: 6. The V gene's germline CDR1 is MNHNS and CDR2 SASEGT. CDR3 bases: TGTGCCAGCAGTACGGCTAGCGGGAGTCACAATGAGCAGTTCTTC. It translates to CASSTASGSHNEQFF.

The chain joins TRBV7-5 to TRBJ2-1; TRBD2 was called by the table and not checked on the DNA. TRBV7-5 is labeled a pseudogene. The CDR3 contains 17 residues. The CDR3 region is CARSLPRGGQAYNEQFF. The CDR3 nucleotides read TGTGCCAGAAGCTTACCCCGGGGGGGCCAAGCTTACAATGAGCAGTTCTTC.

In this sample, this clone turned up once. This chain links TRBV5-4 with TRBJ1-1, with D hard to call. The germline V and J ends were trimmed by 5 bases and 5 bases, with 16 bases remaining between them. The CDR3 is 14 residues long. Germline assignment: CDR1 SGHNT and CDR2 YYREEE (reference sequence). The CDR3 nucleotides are TGTGCCAGCAGACACCGGGTGGATGGGACTGAAGCTTTCTTT. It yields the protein CASRHRVDGTEAFF.

The CDR3 spells CASSWRTVVSGANVLTF. The CDR3 bases are TGTGCCAGCAGCTGGCGGACAGTCGTCTCTGGGGCCAACGTCCTGACTTTC. The V call is TRBV13, the J call TRBJ2-6, with D possibly TRBD1 on 6 matching bases. This CDR3 spans 17 amino acids. CDR1 is PRHDT, CDR2 FYEKMQ, per germline (reference sequence). Trimming took off 4 bases at V and 0 bases at J, with 13 bases between the two ends.

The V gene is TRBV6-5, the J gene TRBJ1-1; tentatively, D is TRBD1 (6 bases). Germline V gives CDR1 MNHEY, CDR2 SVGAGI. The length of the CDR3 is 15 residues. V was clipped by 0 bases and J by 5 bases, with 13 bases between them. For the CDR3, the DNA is TGTGCCAGCAGTTACTCCCAGGGGTTGGTGACTGAAGCTTTCTTT. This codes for CASSYSQGLVTEAFF.

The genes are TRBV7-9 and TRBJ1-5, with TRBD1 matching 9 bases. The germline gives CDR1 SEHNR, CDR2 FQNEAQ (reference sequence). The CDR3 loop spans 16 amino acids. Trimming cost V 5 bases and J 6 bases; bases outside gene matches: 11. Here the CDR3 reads CASSSVGTGISQPQHF. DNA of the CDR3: TGTGCCAGCAGCAGCGTAGGGACAGGGATAAGTCAGCCCCAGCATTTT.

CDR3: CASSAGGGPGQPQHF. CDR3 DNA: TGTGCCAGCAGTGCCGGGGGGGGTCCAGGTCAGCCCCAGCATTTT. This chain connects TRBV2 to TRBJ1-5, with a possible D match to TRBD1 (5 bases). V was clipped by 4 bases and J by 6 bases, with 16 bases between them. In germline, CDR1 is SNHLY, CDR2 FYNNEI. The CDR3 runs to 15 residues.

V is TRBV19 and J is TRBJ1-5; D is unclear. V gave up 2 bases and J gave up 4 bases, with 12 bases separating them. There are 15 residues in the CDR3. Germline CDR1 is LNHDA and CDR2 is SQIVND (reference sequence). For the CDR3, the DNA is TGTGCCAGTAGTATAATCGGCGGCCTTAATCAGCCCCAGCATTTT. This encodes CASSIIGGLNQPQHF.

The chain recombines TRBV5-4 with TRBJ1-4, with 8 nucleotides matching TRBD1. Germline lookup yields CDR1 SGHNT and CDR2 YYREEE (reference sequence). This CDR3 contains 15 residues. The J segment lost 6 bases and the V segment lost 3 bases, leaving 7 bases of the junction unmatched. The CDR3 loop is CASSSKDRVYEKLFF. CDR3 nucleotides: TGTGCCAGCAGCTCGAAGGACAGGGTCTATGAAAAACTGTTTTTT.

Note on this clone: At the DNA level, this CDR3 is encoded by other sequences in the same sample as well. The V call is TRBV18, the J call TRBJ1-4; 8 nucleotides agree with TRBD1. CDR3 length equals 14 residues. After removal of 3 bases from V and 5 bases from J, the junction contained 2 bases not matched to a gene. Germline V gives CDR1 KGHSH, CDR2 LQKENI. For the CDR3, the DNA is TGTGCCAGCTCACCTGGACAGGGAAATGAAAAACTGTTTTTT. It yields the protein CASSPGQGNEKLFF.

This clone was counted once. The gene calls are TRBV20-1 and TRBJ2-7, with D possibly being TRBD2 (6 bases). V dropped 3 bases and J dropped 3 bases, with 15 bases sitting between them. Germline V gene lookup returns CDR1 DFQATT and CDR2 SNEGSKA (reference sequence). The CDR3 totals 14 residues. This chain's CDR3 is CSASGRSWDYEQYF. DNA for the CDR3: TGCAGTGCTAGTGGGAGGTCGTGGGACTACGAGCAGTACTTC.

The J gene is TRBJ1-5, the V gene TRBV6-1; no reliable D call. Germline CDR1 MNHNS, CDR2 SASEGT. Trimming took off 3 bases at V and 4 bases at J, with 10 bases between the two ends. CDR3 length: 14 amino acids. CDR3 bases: TGTGCCAGCAGTGAGAGGGAGGCTAATCAGCCCCAGCATTTT. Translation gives CASSEREANQPQHF.

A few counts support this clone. The CDR3 protein is CASSEDLGQGNQPQHF. The CDR3 nucleotides read TGTGCCAGCAGTGAGGATCTGGGACAGGGCAATCAGCCCCAGCATTTT. This chain links TRBV6-1 with TRBJ1-5; 8 bases agree with TRBD1. This CDR3 is built from 16 residues. The germline V gene has CDR1 MNHNS and CDR2 SASEGT. Trimming took 3 bases from V and 2 from J; bases not matched to a gene: 6.

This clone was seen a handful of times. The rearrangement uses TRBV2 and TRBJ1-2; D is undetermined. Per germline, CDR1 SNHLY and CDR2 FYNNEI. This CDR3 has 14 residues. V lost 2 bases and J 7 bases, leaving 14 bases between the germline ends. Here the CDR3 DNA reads TGTGCCAGCAGTGAATGCGGATCCCCATGTGGCTACACCTTC. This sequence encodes CASSECGSPCGYTF.

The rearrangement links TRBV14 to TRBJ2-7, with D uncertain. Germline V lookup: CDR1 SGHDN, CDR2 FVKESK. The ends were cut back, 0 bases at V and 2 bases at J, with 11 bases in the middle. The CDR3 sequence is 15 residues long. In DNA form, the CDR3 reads TGTGCCAGCAGCCAAGATGAGGCTCTACCCTACGAGCAGTACTTC. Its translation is CASSQDEALPYEQYF.

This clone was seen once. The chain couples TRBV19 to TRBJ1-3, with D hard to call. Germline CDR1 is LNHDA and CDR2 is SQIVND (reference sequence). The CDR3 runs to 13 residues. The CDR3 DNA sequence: TGTGCGACCAGGTTGAGCTCTGGAAACACCATATATTTT. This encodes CATRLSSGNTIYF.